This T cell receptor beta chain stems from a study of PD-L1 blockade in urothelial cancer. The overall study: Median T cell yield per blood sample was about 150,000 cells.

As concerns this clone: The antigen is unknown.

Study-wide points: Durable-benefit patients expanded tumor-associated blood clones more at 3 weeks.

Time point meaning: pretreatment peripheral blood. Each patient presented with locally advanced or metastatic urothelial carcinoma. Samples were collected from each patient before treatment and during treatment. Each patient gave between 1 and 8 of them in total. The table came from immunoSEQ multiplex PCR; TCRdb's copy has only in-frame clones and leaves some out. The table includes some 87,000 clones, roughly 84% detected once. Germline trimming cut 8 bases from V and 0 bases from J; bases unmatched to any gene: 12. Germline-derived CDR1 and CDR2 are SEHNR and FQNEAQ (reference sequence). There are 17 residues in the CDR3.

The gene calls are TRBV7-9 and TRBJ1-3, with 8 bases fitting TRBD1. The source is a man aged 60-69 years with urothelial cancer. The source material was PBMCs, sampled around atezolizumab (anti-PD-L1) treatment. The CDR3 DNA reads as TGTGCCAGCCCGGGGCAGGGGGCGGATAGCTCTGGAAACACCATATATTTT. This sequence encodes CASPGQGADSSGNTIYF.